The source of this T cell receptor (beta chain) is a study of a mutant IDH1 vaccine in newly diagnosed glioma. This clone has just a few counts. Time point of the sample: baseline, week 1 (first vaccination visit). Treatment here: pre-vaccination baseline after standard-of-care therapy. The repertoire was sequenced with immunoSEQ multiplex PCR; TCRdb's copy has only in-frame clones and lacks some. The data hold tens of thousands of clones, with roughly four fifths observed a single time. The CDR3 length is 13 residues. V shed 3 bases and J shed 9 bases, with 9 bases lying between them. From germline, CDR1 is MRHNA and CDR2 SNTAGT.

Material: PBMCs, obtained from a glioma patient treated with radiotherapy, temozolomide or both. The V gene is TRBV6-4, the J gene TRBJ1-6, with no clear D. This TCR was recovered from a man aged 25 to 40 with glioma. The CDR3 DNA is TGTGCCAGCAGTGAGTCGCAGGTTTCACCCCTCCACTTT. Translating gives CASSESQVSPLHF.